These T cell receptor beta chains were read from a single sample in a study of blood T cell repertoires in COVID-19. TCRdb's copy holds only in-frame clones and misses some; the assay was immunoSEQ multiplex PCR. The sample has fewer than 75,000 clones, 87% seen once. Sequenced sample: peripheral blood. Receptors originate from a man aged 45-65 years with active COVID-19. Both conserved end residues are part of each CDR3. Each record gives: clone size, D gene, J gene, V gene, CDR3 DNA, CDR3 protein. A D gene is named only where the DNA matches it firmly. Rows may omit the clone size; those that give it use once, few, many or a size class.

- - TRBJ2-7 TRBV7-3 TGTGCCAGCAGCTTAGTACAGGGAAAAACGTACGAGCAGTACTTC CASSLVQGKTYEQYF
- TRBD1 TRBJ1-4 TRBV5-6 TGTGCCAGCAGCCCCCGGGCAGGGGGGAATGAAAAACTGTTTTTT CASSPRAGGNEKLFF
- - TRBJ2-3 TRBV2 TGTGCCACCGCGACTAGGGCCGATACGCAGTATTTT CATATRADTQYF
- TRBD2 TRBJ2-3 TRBV18 TGTGCCAGCTCACCTGTGACTAGCGGGGGAAGGGATACGCAGTATTTT CASSPVTSGGRDTQYF
- - TRBJ1-5 TRBV7-2 TGTGCCAGCAGCTTTTTTTGGGCAGGCAATCAGCCCCAGCATTTT CASSFFWAGNQPQHF
few TRBD1 TRBJ1-1 TRBV9 TGTGCCAGCAGCGCACACGAGACAGGGGTCACTGAAGCTTTCTTT CASSAHETGVTEAFF
- TRBD2 TRBJ2-7 TRBV6-2/TRBV6-3 TGTGCCAGCAGCCGCCCCGCGACTAGCGGGCCTTACTCGGGGCAGTACTTC CASSRPATSGPYSGQYF
- - TRBJ2-7 TRBV3-1/TRBV3-2 TGTGCCAGCAGCCCCTTTGCCCAACAGAGCTCCTACGAGCAGTACTTC CASSPFAQQSSYEQYF
- - TRBJ2-3 TRBV9 TGTGCCAGCAGTAGACAGGCTGACGGGGTAGATACGCAGTATTTT CASSRQADGVDTQYF
few TRBD1 TRBJ1-6 TRBV5-1 TGCGCCAGCAGCGAGGACAGGGTCGGCAATTCACCCCTCCACTTT CASSEDRVGNSPLHF
- - TRBJ1-1 TRBV28 TGTGCCAGCAGTTTCTCCGGAGGCAGAGACACTGAAGCTTTCTTT CASSFSGGRDTEAFF
few TRBD1 TRBJ1-6 TRBV28 TGTGCCAGCCATCTAAGCAGGGGGCTCGTAAATTCACCCCTCCACTTT CASHLSRGLVNSPLHF
few - TRBJ2-7 TRBV29-1 TGCAGCGTTGAAGATCTCCACGAGCAGTACTTC CSVEDLHEQYF
once TRBD2 TRBJ2-2 TRBV5-4 TGTGCCAGCAGCGCCTGGGCCCCGGGGGGTTCCGGGGAGCTGTTTTTT CASSAWAPGGSGELFF
- - TRBJ1-2 TRBV18 TGTGCCAGCTCACCACGAATCCCGGGGTGGGGGCCACAGGAGATCCCAGGCTATGGCTACACCTTC CASSPRIPGWGPQEIPGYGYTF
- TRBD2 TRBJ2-1 TRBV6-4 TGTGCCAGCAGGGCGGGAGGTCGCTACAATGAGCAGTTCTTC CASRAGGRYNEQFF
- TRBD1 TRBJ2-7 TRBV11-2 TGTGCCAGCAGCTTAATCGGACAGGGTGGGTACGAGCAGTACTTC CASSLIGQGGYEQYF
- - TRBJ2-5 TRBV10-2 TGCGCCAGCAGTGATGGGGTCAGGGGGAGGCAGACCCAGTACTTC CASSDGVRGRQTQYF
- - TRBJ2-7 TRBV28 TGTGCCAGCAGTTTAAGGGGGATGGCCTACGAGCAGTACTTC CASSLRGMAYEQYF
- TRBD2 TRBJ2-3 TRBV6-4 TGTGCCAGCAGGCGCCGGGACTATCTCGGAGATACGCAGTATTTT CASRRRDYLGDTQYF
- - TRBJ1-1 TRBV1 TGCACCAGCAGCAAATGGGCCGCGTCGAACACTGAAGCTTTCTTT CTSSKWAASNTEAFF
- - TRBJ2-2 TRBV2 TGTGCCAGCAGAAACCGATGGGGAGAGGCATCCGGGGAGCTGTTTTTT CASRNRWGEASGELFF
- - TRBJ1-3 TRBV29-1 TGCAGCGTTTCTCCTCAGGGTGCTGGAAACACCATATATTTT CSVSPQGAGNTIYF
- - TRBJ2-1 TRBV6-6 TGTGCCAGCAGTCGTCAAGGGGGTGGTGGGACCTACAATGAGCAGTTCTTC CASSRQGGGGTYNEQFF
- - TRBJ1-1 TRBV28 TGTGCCAGCAGTTCCCCGGGACTAAACACTGAAGCTTTCTTT CASSSPGLNTEAFF
- TRBD1 TRBJ2-1 TRBV28 TGTGCCAGCAGTTCCTCCGGGACAGAAGCCTACAATGAGCAGTTCTTC CASSSSGTEAYNEQFF
few - TRBJ2-5 TRBV4-3 TGCGCCAGCAGCCGCGGCCTTCTTGAGACCCAGTACTTC CASSRGLLETQYF